This T cell receptor beta chain was retrieved from a study of blood T cell repertoires in COVID-19. Germline CDR1 reads SGDLS; CDR2 reads YYNGEE. J gave up 3 bases and V 4 bases, and 3 bases lay outside the gene matches. This CDR3 contains 14 residues. Authors' processing steps: Reference gene primers were amplified, and this amplification served to estimate nucleated cell counts. Only in-frame clones appear in the TCRdb table, and some are missing; sequencing was by immunoSEQ multiplex PCR. The V and J calls and clone size come from that table; D and trimming were worked out from the DNA. The sample records about 140,000 clones, 80% to 90% being singletons.

This clonotype was obtained from a woman in her fifties or sixties with acute or convalescent COVID-19. The rearrangement joins TRBV9 to TRBJ2-3; 9 bases are a match to TRBD1. Sample: peripheral blood. The DNA for the CDR3 is TGTGCCAGCAGCCTCGGGACAGGGACAGATACGCAGTATTTT. Its protein product is CASSLGTGTDTQYF.